One and the same sample provided the 23 T cell receptor beta chains below, sequenced in a study of regulatory T cells in long-lasting Graves disease. Time point defined: persistent/refractory GD, antithyroid drugs over 5 years with positive TRAb. PBMC RNA served as the TCR library source. CDR3 regions were amplified by Arm-PCR using iRepertoire HTBI primers to build TCR beta libraries. TCRdb ran MiXCR on the multiplex PCR reads and lists one entry per CDR3 protein. The profile covers approximately 400,000 distinct CDR3 sequences, with less than 30% appearing a single time and 25% to 30% taken by the ten largest. The input for sequencing was peripheral blood mononuclear cells (PBMCs), taken when the disease was refractory, from a patient treated with antithyroid drugs. All receptors derive from a woman between 40 and 55 years old with Graves disease.

V is TRBV9 and J is TRBJ2-5; a weak D match, TRBD2 (5 bases). Germline loops: CDR1 SGDLS, CDR2 YYNGEE. The CDR3 has 15 residues. V lost 2 bases to trimming and J lost 1 base, with 12 bases between them. The CDR3 coding sequence is TGTGCCAGCAGCGTCGCAGGACTGCTCCAAGAGACCCAGTACTTC. Protein product: CASSVAGLLQETQYF. The full variable domain, in which reference TRBV9 and TRBJ2-5 provide the parts outside the CDR3, is DSGVTQTPKHLITATGQRVTLRCSPRSGDLSVYWYQQSLDQGLQFLIQYYNGEERAKGNILERFSAQQFPDLHSELNLSSLELGDSALYFCASSVAGLLQETQYFGPGTRLLVL.

This clonotype was picked up many times. DNA of the CDR3: TGTGCCAGCAGCTCCGTCAGACGACAGGGGGCCAACTCCTACGAGCAGTACTTC. Translating gives CASSSVRRQGANSYEQYF. The gene calls are TRBV11-2 and TRBJ2-7; 10 nucleotides match TRBD1. The CDR3 spans 18 residues. Germline assignment: CDR1 SGHAT and CDR2 FQNNGV. The junction had 12 bases not matched to a gene; V was cut back by 4 bases and J by 0 bases.

The chain is built from TRBV11-2 and TRBJ2-5; D unresolved. Germline CDR1 is SGHAT and CDR2 is FQNNGV. There are 13 residues in the CDR3. V lost 1 base and J 3 bases, leaving 6 bases between the germline ends. CDR3 sequence: CASSLVEKETQYF. CDR3 bases: TGTGCCAGCAGCTTAGTGGAGAAAGAGACCCAGTACTTC.

The J gene is TRBJ2-1, the V gene TRBV24-1; 8 nucleotides align to TRBD1. Looked up from germline, CDR1 is KGHDR and CDR2 is SFDVKD. CDR3 length equals 16 residues. V dropped 0 bases and J dropped 3; count of bases not matched to a gene: 3. CDR3 residues: CATSDLDRGNYNEQFF. The CDR3 nucleotides read TGTGCCACCAGTGATTTGGACAGGGGAAACTACAATGAGCAGTTCTTC.

This clonotype was counted at least ten times. Here the CDR3 reads CASSLQGADGYTF. The CDR3 region has the DNA TGTGCCAGCAGTTTGCAGGGGGCGGATGGCTACACCTTC. The rearrangement joins TRBV28 to TRBJ1-2, with TRBD1 identical over 8 bases. The CDR3 runs 13 residues. J gave up 6 bases and V 3 bases, and 3 bases lay outside the gene matches. The germline gives CDR1 MDHEN, CDR2 SYDVKM.

The gene calls are TRBV20-1 and TRBJ1-1; D possibly corresponds to TRBD1 (6 bases). Germline CDR1 DFQATT, CDR2 SNEGSKA (reference sequence). Trimming removed 8 bases from V and 1 base from J, with 23 bases in between. The CDR3 extends over 16 amino acids. The CDR3 region has the DNA TGCAGTTCCTGGGGCCCCGGGACACTACCGAACACTGAAGCTTTCTTT. It translates to CSSWGPGTLPNTEAFF.

This clonotype was seen ten or more times. V is TRBV6-5 and J is TRBJ1-2; no reliable D call. The CDR3 runs 13 residues. V lost 2 bases to trimming and J lost 2 bases, with 6 bases between them. CDR1 MNHEY and CDR2 SVGAGI come from the germline V gene. The CDR3 sequence is CASSYSINYGYTF. In DNA form, the CDR3 reads TGTGCCAGCAGTTACAGTATAAACTATGGCTACACCTTC.

This clonotype has a count of ten or more. J is TRBJ2-2 and V is TRBV10-3, with TRBD1 as a possible D gene (5 bases). V dropped 3 bases and J dropped 4 bases, with 9 bases sitting between them. Germline V gene data show CDR1 as ENHRY and CDR2 as SYGVKD. The CDR3 contains 14 residues. The CDR3 bases are TGTGCCATCAGTGATTTTCAGGGCACCGGGGAGCTGTTTTTT. It specifies CAISDFQGTGELFF.

The V call is TRBV2, the J call TRBJ1-1; 10 bases align to TRBD1. This CDR3 region has 14 residues. Germline CDR1 SNHLY, CDR2 FYNNEI. V lost 6 bases and J lost 6; bases outside the gene matches: 7. The CDR3 nucleotides read TGTGCCAGCAGCTTTTACGGGACAGGGGCTGAAGCTTTCTTT. This translates into CASSFYGTGAEAFF.

The V and J genes are TRBV2 and TRBJ1-1; maybe TRBD1 (6 bases). This CDR3 is 15 amino acids long. The germline gives CDR1 SNHLY, CDR2 FYNNEI. Between the trimmed V and J ends, which lost 8 bases and 6 bases, there was a span of 22 bases. CDR3 DNA: TGTGCCAGCGGGAAACAGGGTAGCCTAAGAGCTGAAGCTTTCTTT. Its protein product is CASGKQGSLRAEAFF.

There are many counts of this clonotype. This chain uses TRBV29-1 with TRBJ2-5, with D maybe TRBD2 (5 bases). Trimming took 0 bases from V and 5 from J, leaving 7 bases between them. The CDR3 consists of 12 residues. Looked up from germline, CDR1 is SQVTM and CDR2 is ANQGSEA. The CDR3 loop reads CSVEDRGETQYF. The CDR3 DNA reads TGCAGCGTTGAAGATCGGGGTGAGACCCAGTACTTC.

Many counts were recorded for this clonotype. One end of the junction fails to match germline, which may point to a read error. The rearrangement joins TRBV7-9 to TRBJ2-7, with 11 bases lining up with TRBD2. The CDR3 runs 14 residues. Germline lookup yields CDR1 SEHNR and CDR2 FQNEAQ (reference sequence). In nucleotides, the CDR3 is TGCGCCAGCAGCCTAGCGGGAGGCTCCTACGAGCAGTACTTC. This translates into CASSLAGGSYEQYF.

In its sample, this clonotype was seen a few times. The chain joins TRBV20-1 to TRBJ1-5; possible D gene TRBD1, 5 bases. This CDR3 spans 15 amino acids. The ends were cut back, 4 bases at V and 4 bases at J, with 17 bases in the middle. CDR1 and CDR2 from the germline V gene are DFQATT and SNEGSKA (reference sequence). The CDR3 coding sequence is TGCAGTGCTACCGCTCGACAGTTTACAAATCAGCCCCAGCATTTT. Protein sequence: CSATARQFTNQPQHF.

The V and J genes are TRBV27 and TRBJ2-3; D might be TRBD1 or TRBD2, each matching 5 bases. The CDR3 loop spans 15 amino acids. Germline V gene data show CDR1 as MNHEY and CDR2 as SMNVEV (reference sequence). With 5 bases removed from V and 7 bases from J, the gap between germline ends came to 19 bases. As DNA, the CDR3 is TGTGCCAGCAGTCATTCCCAGCGAGGGGAAAATACGCAGTATTTT. As protein: CASSHSQRGENTQYF.

The sample holds many counts of this clonotype. V usage is TRBV3-1 and J usage is TRBJ1-2; TRBD1 matches at 10 bases. CDR3 size: 15 residues. Germline V gene data show CDR1 as LGHDT and CDR2 as YNNKEL (reference sequence). Germline trimming cut 5 bases from V and 0 bases from J; bases unmatched to any gene: 3. The CDR3 sequence: CASSSGTGANYGYTF. In DNA form, the CDR3 reads TGTGCCAGCAGCTCCGGGACAGGGGCTAACTATGGCTACACCTTC.

This clonotype was counted at least ten times. The rearrangement links TRBV28 to TRBJ2-7; D gene uncertain. In germline, CDR1 is MDHEN, CDR2 SYDVKM. There are 12 residues in the CDR3. The V gene lost 2 bases and the J gene lost 6 bases, with 8 bases spanning the gap. Here the CDR3 reads CASSLAPREQYF. In DNA, the CDR3 is TGTGCCAGCAGTTTAGCCCCTCGCGAGCAGTACTTC.

This chain connects TRBV30 to TRBJ1-1; D remains ambiguous. V lost 0 bases and J lost 6, with 11 bases in between. Germline CDR1 GTSNPN, CDR2 SVGIG (reference sequence). The CDR3 sequence is 13 residues long. CDR3 in DNA: TGTGCCTGGAGTGTTGGGGTAGGGTCTGAAGCTTTCTTT. Its protein is CAWSVGVGSEAFF.

The chain carries TRBV12-3 or TRBV12-4 and TRBJ2-1; 8 bases are shared with TRBD2. After removal of 10 bases from V and 12 bases from J, the junction contained 17 bases not matched to a gene. This CDR3 is built from 14 residues. The CDR3 DNA reads as TGTGCCACCACCCACGGCGGGAGGCGAGGGGCGCAGTTCTTC. Translated: CATTHGGRRGAQFF.

V usage is TRBV2 and J usage is TRBJ2-7; 8 bases line up with TRBD2. With 0 bases clipped from V and 3 bases from J, the junction kept 7 bases outside the gene matches. The V gene's germline CDR1 is SNHLY and CDR2 FYNNEI. The CDR3 extends over 16 amino acids. CDR3 sequence: CASSEALWTSFYEQYF. The CDR3, as DNA: TGTGCCAGCAGTGAAGCTCTCTGGACTAGCTTCTACGAGCAGTACTTC. Looking up the rest from reference TRBV2 and TRBJ2-7 gives the full variable domain: EPEVTQTPSHQVTQMGQEVILRCVPISNHLYFYWYRQILGQKVEFLVSFYNNEISEKSEIFDDQFSVERPDGSNFTLKIRSTKLEDSAMYFCASSEALWTSFYEQYFGPGTRLTVT.

This clonotype occurred a few times. The genes are TRBV4-1 and TRBJ1-4; 7 nucleotides line up with TRBD1. Trimming took 2 bases from V and 6 from J; bases not matched to a gene: 6. In germline, CDR1 is MGHRA, CDR2 YSYEKL. The CDR3 consists of 15 residues. DNA for the CDR3: TGCGCCAGCAGCCAATGGGACAGCCAAGATGAAAAACTGTTTTTT. It specifies CASSQWDSQDEKLFF.

In its sample, this clonotype was seen many times. The CDR3 here is CSVGQGRSYEQYF. CDR3 bases: TGCAGCGTTGGACAGGGTCGTTCCTACGAGCAGTACTTC. This chain uses TRBV29-1 with TRBJ2-7; 7 bases align to TRBD1. Trimming removed 4 bases from V and 1 base from J; junction bases left unmatched: 4. This CDR3 has 13 residues. CDR1 and CDR2 (germline): SQVTM, ANQGSEA.

This clonotype was found many times. This chain links TRBV2 with TRBJ2-7; the D is unclear. Germline CDR1 SNHLY, CDR2 FYNNEI. The CDR3 is made up of 11 amino acids. V gave up 7 bases and J gave up 3 bases, with 7 bases separating them. DNA of the CDR3: TGTGCCAGCATGGTTGGCTACGAGCAGTACTTC. It encodes CASMVGYEQYF.

A few counts support this clonotype. V and J are TRBV29-1 and TRBJ1-1, with 9 bases matching TRBD1. Germline trimming cut 6 bases from V and 7 bases from J; bases unmatched to any gene: 6. Germline-derived CDR1 and CDR2 are SQVTM and ANQGSEA. This CDR3 contains 12 residues. The DNA for the CDR3 is TGCAGCGTCCTAAGACAGGGGGGTGAAGCTTTCTTT. Protein: CSVLRQGGEAFF.